One and the same sample provided the 15 T cell receptor beta chains below, sequenced in a study of Ad26.COV2.S vaccination and SARS-CoV-2 variants. The assay was immunoSEQ multiplex PCR, and TCRdb's table has in-frame clones only and misses some. This table holds roughly 380,000 clones, 88% found once. As to treatment: some 19 received Ad26.COV2.S at low or high dose, single or two shots; 5 received placebo; per-sample allocation not given. The investigators took samples on day 63 after the first vaccine or placebo injection. The sequencing used peripheral blood, collected in a trial of Ad26.COV2.S vaccine versus placebo. The receptors stem from a person between 18 and 65 years old who received the Ad26.COV2.S COVID-19 vaccine or a placebo.

This clone showed up just once. The chain joins TRBV4-3 to TRBJ2-3; 8 bases are shared with TRBD2. The germline V gene has CDR1 LGHNA and CDR2 YSLEER. The length of the CDR3 is 15 residues. V gave up 4 bases and J gave up 5 bases; unmatched junction bases: 8. The CDR3 DNA follows: TGCGCCAGCAGCCCAGACGGGACTAGAATAGATACGCAGTATTTT. It encodes CASSPDGTRIDTQYF.

This clone came up a few times. This chain joins TRBV2 and TRBJ1-2; no reliable D call. CDR3 length: 12 amino acids. V gave up 8 bases and J gave up 7 bases, with 14 bases separating them. Germline-derived CDR1 and CDR2 are SNHLY and FYNNEI. The CDR3 sequence is CASLPEGRGYTF. The CDR3 region has the DNA TGTGCCAGCTTGCCGGAGGGCCGTGGCTACACCTTC.

The chain employs TRBV7-9 and TRBJ2-7; 8 nucleotides agree with TRBD1. Germline V CDR1 and CDR2: SEHNR, FQNEAQ (reference sequence). Trimming cost V 4 bases and J 5 bases; bases outside gene matches: 7. This CDR3 comprises 14 residues. CDR3: CASSSRTGRDEQYF. CDR3 DNA: TGTGCCAGCAGCTCGCGGACAGGGCGGGACGAGCAGTACTTC.

The genes are TRBV11-2 and TRBJ2-7; D call uncertain. The V end lost 5 bases, the J end lost 3 bases, and 11 bases lay between the germline ends. The CDR3 length is 13 residues. In germline, CDR1 is SGHAT, CDR2 FQNNGV. CDR3 loop: CASSEPPLYEQYF. CDR3 in DNA: TGTGCCAGCAGCGAGCCTCCTCTCTACGAGCAGTACTTC.

The V and J genes are TRBV27 and TRBJ1-4, with a weak D call TRBD1 (5 bases). The CDR3 consists of 17 residues. Germline lookup yields CDR1 MNHEY and CDR2 SMNVEV (reference sequence). V was shortened by 4 bases and J by 4 bases, with 19 bases between the two germline ends. DNA for the CDR3: TGTGCCAGCAGTTCTAACCTAATGGCGGGGGTTAATGAAAAACTGTTTTTT. It is translated as CASSSNLMAGVNEKLFF.

This chain links TRBV5-4 with TRBJ2-7; D perhaps matches TRBD1 (5 bases). V dropped 4 bases and J dropped 5 bases, with 13 bases sitting between them. The CDR3 totals 13 residues. From germline, CDR1 is SGHNT and CDR2 YYREEE (reference sequence). The CDR3 nucleotides read TGTGCCAGCAGCGCTGGAATAGGGGACGAGCAGTACTTC. Its protein is CASSAGIGDEQYF.

This clone appeared once. The chain is built from TRBV7-6 and TRBJ1-2; tentative D call: TRBD1 (6 bases). Germline-derived CDR1 and CDR2 are SGHVS and FNYEAQ. Trimming removed 1 base from V and 2 bases from J, with 8 bases in between. The CDR3 totals 14 residues. CDR3 DNA: TGTGCCAGCAGCTTAGAAGGGGGGAACTATGGCTACACCTTC. It is translated as CASSLEGGNYGYTF.

This rearrangement joins TRBV27 to TRBJ2-7; D is possibly TRBD1 (5 bases). This CDR3 contains 14 residues. Germline CDR1 MNHEY, CDR2 SMNVEV (reference sequence). V dropped 4 bases and J dropped 5 bases, with 15 bases sitting between them. The CDR3 nucleotides read TGTGCCAGCAGTTCCGACAGCCCCGTCGACGAGCAGTACTTC. Encoded protein: CASSSDSPVDEQYF.

This clone was found once. The chain couples TRBV4-2 to TRBJ2-1; 10 nucleotides agree with TRBD1. The ends lost 2 bases at V and 6 bases at J; junction bases unmatched: 7. Germline V gives CDR1 LGHNA, CDR2 YNFKEQ. This CDR3 comprises 16 residues. The CDR3 loop reads CASSQPTGGYGNEQFF. Here the CDR3 DNA reads TGTGCCAGCAGCCAACCGACAGGGGGCTATGGCAATGAGCAGTTCTTC.

J is TRBJ1-5 and V is TRBV27; possibly TRBD1 for D (5 bases). The germline V gene has CDR1 MNHEY and CDR2 SMNVEV (reference sequence). Trimming took 6 bases from V and 7 from J, leaving 13 bases between them. There are 13 residues in the CDR3. CDR3 in amino acids: CASSQKWGQPQHF. Here the CDR3 DNA reads TGTGCCAGCAGCCAAAAGTGGGGGCAGCCCCAGCATTTT.

The chain is built from TRBV7-3 and TRBJ2-3, with D perhaps TRBD2 (6 bases). The V end lost 2 bases, the J end lost 0 bases, and 15 bases lay between the germline ends. Looked up from germline, CDR1 is SGHTA and CDR2 is FQGTGA. The CDR3 is made up of 17 amino acids. DNA of the CDR3: TGTGCCAGCAGCTTACGCCGGCGGGACCCAAGCACAGATACGCAGTATTTT. Protein: CASSLRRRDPSTDTQYF.

The V call is TRBV7-2, the J call TRBJ2-7; perhaps TRBD1 as D (5 bases). This CDR3 is 15 amino acids long. Looked up from germline, CDR1 is SGHTA and CDR2 is FQGNSA. V lost 1 base and J 0 bases, leaving 10 bases between the germline ends. The CDR3 sequence: CASSLVGRNSYEQYF. As DNA, the CDR3 is TGTGCCAGCAGCTTAGTGGGGCGAAACTCCTACGAGCAGTACTTC. The full variable domain, completed using reference TRBV7-2 and TRBJ2-7, is GAGVSQSPSNKVTEKGKDVELRCDPISGHTALYWYRQSLGQGLEFLIYFQGNSAPDKSGLPSDRFSAERTGGSVSTLTIQRTQQEDSAVYLCASSLVGRNSYEQYFGPGTRLTVT.

DNA of the CDR3: TGTGCCAGCAGTTACTCGGGCAGCCAGGCGGCAGATACGCAGTATTTT. Amino acids: CASSYSGSQAADTQYF. J is TRBJ2-3 and V is TRBV6-5, with D unresolved. The CDR3 runs to 16 residues. Per the germline V gene, CDR1 is MNHEY and CDR2 is SVGAGI. V lost 0 bases to trimming and J lost 4 bases, with 14 bases between them.

CDR3 coding DNA: TGTGCCAGCAGGGGGACTTTTGTCGTTGAAAAACTGTTTTTT. Amino acids: CASRGTFVVEKLFF. The gene calls are TRBV2 and TRBJ1-4; weak D call: TRBD1 (5 bases). Per the germline V gene, CDR1 is SNHLY and CDR2 is FYNNEI. The CDR3 length is 14 residues. V lost 6 bases and J 7 bases, leaving 15 bases between the germline ends.

This chain uses TRBV5-1 with TRBJ2-3, with 9 bases matching TRBD1. This CDR3 contains 16 residues. CDR1 and CDR2 (germline): SGHRS, YFSETQ. V lost 4 bases and J lost 5; bases outside the gene matches: 11. CDR3 DNA: TGCGCCAGCAGCCCAGGGACAGGGCAATGGCGAGATACGCAGTATTTT. Amino acid sequence: CASSPGTGQWRDTQYF.